The 23 T cell receptor beta chains given below trace back to one sample, sequenced in a study of T cells in pancreatic ductal adenocarcinoma. The selected patients with pancreatic ductal adenocarcinoma had surgery but no neoadjuvant therapy. Produced via immunoSEQ multiplex PCR; TCRdb's table is partial and in-frame only. Of 15,000 to 20,000 clones in the sample, almost 90% were seen once. The sequenced sample was PBMCs. The origin of the receptors is a human donor with pancreatic ductal adenocarcinoma.

The chain couples TRBV7-2 to TRBJ2-7, with 8 bases lining up with TRBD1. The CDR3 totals 14 residues. Per the germline V gene, CDR1 is SGHTA and CDR2 is FQGNSA. V lost 4 bases, J lost 7 bases, and 9 bases stayed unmatched. CDR3 sequence (DNA): TGTGCCAGCAGCTCCATTCAGGGGGCCGGAGAGCAGTACTTC. This encodes CASSSIQGAGEQYF.

This clone is a singleton in its sample. The rearrangement uses TRBV6-1 and TRBJ1-2, with D unresolved. V was cut by 1 base and J by 0 bases, with 12 bases left in between. CDR1 and CDR2 (germline): MNHNS, SASEGT. The CDR3 consists of 16 residues. The CDR3 spells CASSEDYGVANYGYTF. The DNA of the CDR3 is TGTGCCAGCAGTGAAGACTACGGGGTGGCTAACTATGGCTACACCTTC.

J is TRBJ2-7 and V is TRBV5-5; 10 bases fit TRBD1. The CDR3 extends over 17 amino acids. Germline CDR1 and CDR2: SGHKS and YYEKEE (reference sequence). The V segment lost 3 bases and the J segment 2 bases; nucleotides outside the gene matches: 11. In DNA form, the CDR3 reads TGTGCCAGCAGCTGGGGGGACAGGGGTGGAGGAACCTACGAGCAGTACTTC. Its protein product is CASSWGDRGGGTYEQYF.

This clone was counted only a few times. The chain links TRBV2 to TRBJ2-5; D not certain. Germline CDR1 reads SNHLY; CDR2 reads FYNNEI. CDR3 length equals 12 residues. The germline V and J ends were trimmed by 8 bases and 2 bases, with 9 bases remaining between them. CDR3 nucleotides: TGTGCCAGCGCCCGAGAACAAGAGACCCAGTACTTC. Translation: CASAREQETQYF. The entire variable domain, with the rest obtained from reference TRBV2 and TRBJ2-5, is as follows: EPEVTQTPSHQVTQMGQEVILRCVPISNHLYFYWYRQILGQKVEFLVSFYNNEISEKSEIFDDQFSVERPDGSNFTLKIRSTKLEDSAMYFCASAREQETQYFGPGTRLLVL.

The gene calls are TRBV5-1 and TRBJ2-7; no firm D call. V was cut by 5 bases and J by 7 bases, with 22 bases left in between. CDR3 size: 15 residues. Germline assignment: CDR1 SGHRS and CDR2 YFSETQ. This chain's CDR3 is CASSLALGSFVEQYF. Written as DNA, the CDR3 is TGCGCCAGCAGTCTCGCCCTCGGGTCCTTCGTGGAGCAGTACTTC.

This chain links TRBV2 with TRBJ1-5, with a tentative D call TRBD1 (6 bases). The CDR3 consists of 13 residues. Between the trimmed V and J ends, which lost 7 bases and 3 bases, there was a span of 10 bases. CDR1 SNHLY and CDR2 FYNNEI come from the germline V gene. Here the CDR3 reads CASKRDTNQPQHF. CDR3 DNA: TGTGCCAGCAAGAGGGACACCAATCAGCCCCAGCATTTT. The full variable domain, rest sourced from reference TRBV2 and TRBJ1-5, is EPEVTQTPSHQVTQMGQEVILRCVPISNHLYFYWYRQILGQKVEFLVSFYNNEISEKSEIFDDQFSVERPDGSNFTLKIRSTKLEDSAMYFCASKRDTNQPQHFGDGTRLSIL.

The CDR3 loop is CASSEWVGQGDSPLHF. Written as DNA, the CDR3 is TGTGCCAGCAGTGAATGGGTGGGACAGGGCGATTCACCCCTCCACTTT. This rearrangement joins TRBV2 to TRBJ1-6, with 9 bases lining up with TRBD1. This CDR3 region has 16 residues. V gave up 2 bases and J gave up 8 bases; unmatched junction bases: 7. CDR1 is SNHLY, CDR2 FYNNEI, per germline.

This rearrangement joins TRBV6-1 to TRBJ2-7, with a weak D call TRBD1 (7 bases). V lost 4 bases to trimming and J lost 5 bases, with 21 bases between them. The V gene's germline CDR1 is MNHNS and CDR2 SASEGT. CDR3 length equals 16 residues. The CDR3 bases are TGTGCCAGCAGTGTCGCCAGGGGGGCCGGGACGCACGAGCAGTACTTC. This gives the protein CASSVARGAGTHEQYF.

V usage is TRBV5-5 and J usage is TRBJ1-3; D possibly corresponds to TRBD1 (5 bases). Per the germline V gene, CDR1 is SGHKS and CDR2 is YYEKEE (reference sequence). The CDR3 sequence is 14 residues long. Between the trimmed V and J ends, which lost 3 bases and 5 bases, there was a span of 12 bases. Here the CDR3 reads CASSWDSSRNTIYF. The CDR3 coding sequence is TGTGCCAGCAGCTGGGACTCCTCGCGAAACACCATATATTTT.

This clone was seen only a few times. The genes are TRBV13 and TRBJ1-3; 10 bases agree with TRBD1. Trimming removed 4 bases from V and 3 bases from J; junction bases left unmatched: 6. CDR3 length: 16 amino acids. Per germline, CDR1 PRHDT and CDR2 FYEKMQ (reference sequence). This chain's CDR3 is CASSSWTGGGGNTIYF. DNA for the CDR3: TGTGCCAGCAGCTCCTGGACAGGGGGTGGTGGAAACACCATATATTTT.

In this sample, this clone turned up once. The chain joins TRBV23-1 to TRBJ1-1; 12 nucleotides align to TRBD1. TRBV23-1 is placed among ORFs of uncertain function. This CDR3 region has 19 residues. J lost 1 base, V lost 7 bases, and 16 bases had no gene match. The CDR3 coding sequence is TGCGCCAGCACTCCAAGGGGGCAGGGACAGGGGGCTTCGAACACTGAAGCTTTCTTT. Residues: CASTPRGQGQGASNTEAFF.

The chain uses TRBV13 and TRBJ1-1, with TRBD1 as a possible D gene (5 bases). The CDR3 is 14 residues long. Between the trimmed V and J ends, which lost 5 bases and 3 bases, there was a span of 13 bases. Germline assignment: CDR1 PRHDT and CDR2 FYEKMQ (reference sequence). The CDR3 nucleotides read TGTGCCAGCAGCCGGGGCGGAGGGGACACTGAAGCTTTCTTT. Amino acid sequence: CASSRGGGDTEAFF. The full variable domain, its missing parts supplied by reference TRBV13 and TRBJ1-1, is AAGVIQSPRHLIKEKRETATLKCYPIPRHDTVYWYQQGPGQDPQFLISFYEKMQSDKGSIPDRFSAQQFSDYHSELNMSSLELGDSALYFCASSRGGGDTEAFFGQGTRLTVV.

The chain links TRBV2 to TRBJ2-5; 11 bases agree with TRBD2. The CDR3 contains 15 residues. Germline V gene sequence: CDR1 SNHLY, CDR2 FYNNEI. V was pared by 4 bases and J by 4 bases, with 5 bases of the junction left unmatched. CDR3 DNA sequence: TGTGCCAGCAGTGGCGCTAGCGGGGGGTCAGAGACCCAGTACTTC. Its translation is CASSGASGGSETQYF.

The V call is TRBV13, the J call TRBJ2-5, with 9 bases lining up with TRBD2. In germline, CDR1 is PRHDT, CDR2 FYEKMQ (reference sequence). The CDR3 is 16 residues long. The J segment lost 0 bases and the V segment lost 1 base, leaving 3 bases of the junction unmatched. CDR3 loop: CASSLEQRGDQETQYF. DNA of the CDR3: TGTGCCAGCAGCTTAGAACAGCGGGGGGACCAAGAGACCCAGTACTTC.

CDR3 DNA sequence: TGTGCCAGCTCACGAGAGAGTAAGGGGGACACTAACTATGGCTACACCTTC. It yields the protein CASSRESKGDTNYGYTF. The chain links TRBV18 to TRBJ1-2, with D maybe TRBD1 (6 bases). V lost 4 bases and J lost 0, with 18 bases in between. Germline CDR1 and CDR2: KGHSH and LQKENI. The CDR3 is 17 amino acids. Combining the CDR3 with reference TRBV18 and TRBJ1-2 gives the whole variable domain NAGVMQNPRHLVRRRGQEARLRCSPMKGHSHVYWYRQLPEEGLKFMVYLQKENIIDESGMPKERFSAEFPKEGPSILRIQQVVRGDSAAYFCASSRESKGDTNYGYTFGSGTRLTVV.

Worth noting for this clone: Other nucleotide sequences from this sample produce the same CDR3. The chain joins TRBV29-1 to TRBJ1-1, with no clear D. Germline V gene lookup returns CDR1 SQVTM and CDR2 ANQGSEA. The CDR3 has 11 amino acids. V was clipped by 5 bases and J by 11 bases, with 15 bases between them. The CDR3 sequence: CSVTSDSWAFF. As DNA, the CDR3 is TGCAGCGTTACCTCGGACTCGTGGGCTTTCTTT.

CDR3 sequence (DNA): TGTGCCATCAGTGAACAGGAGGGCTTGCGCGAGACCCAGTACTTC. As protein: CAISEQEGLRETQYF. J is TRBJ2-5 and V is TRBV10-3; possible D gene TRBD2, 6 bases. From germline, CDR1 is ENHRY and CDR2 SYGVKD. This CDR3 is built from 15 residues. V lost 3 bases and J lost 5, with 16 bases in between.

The rearrangement uses TRBV9 and TRBJ2-5, with TRBD1 matching 8 bases. J was trimmed by 5 bases and V by 5 bases; bases with no gene match: 14. Germline V lookup: CDR1 SGDLS, CDR2 YYNGEE. The CDR3 sequence is 16 residues long. The CDR3 reads CASSLRQGAGMETQYF. CDR3 bases: TGTGCCAGCAGTTTAAGGCAGGGGGCCGGGATGGAGACCCAGTACTTC.

J is TRBJ2-7 and V is TRBV28; possible D gene TRBD1, 5 bases. V was shortened by 3 bases and J by 2 bases, with 8 bases between the two germline ends. CDR3 size: 13 residues. Germline V gives CDR1 MDHEN, CDR2 SYDVKM. The CDR3 bases are TGTGCCAGCAGTTTCGACAGTACCTACGAGCAGTACTTC. It codes for CASSFDSTYEQYF.

The rearrangement links TRBV7-3 to TRBJ2-3; TRBD1 agrees at 11 bases. V shed 6 bases, J shed 3 bases, and the junction held 2 bases outside the gene matches. Germline V CDR1 and CDR2: SGHTA, FQGTGA. This CDR3 contains 14 residues. Here the CDR3 DNA reads TGTGCCAGCAGACGGGACAGGGGGACAGATACGCAGTATTTT. Translation: CASRRDRGTDTQYF.

The V gene is TRBV5-8, the J gene TRBJ2-5; tentatively, D is TRBD1 (5 bases). The CDR3 loop spans 11 amino acids. Trimming left V 10 bases short and J 5 bases short, with 12 bases between. Germline CDR1 and CDR2: SGHTS and YDEGEE. This chain's CDR3 is CARAGLETQYF. CDR3 DNA: TGTGCCCGCGCAGGGCTTGAGACCCAGTACTTC.

The chain joins TRBV19 to TRBJ2-2; D gene uncertain. The germline V gene has CDR1 LNHDA and CDR2 SQIVND (reference sequence). This CDR3 comprises 13 residues. Trimming took 5 bases from V and 7 from J, leaving 11 bases between them. The CDR3 spells CASSATVGGELFF. CDR3 bases: TGTGCCAGTAGTGCCACGGTCGGCGGGGAGCTGTTTTTT.

CDR3: CASSPPTALAGYAGELFF. The CDR3 DNA is TGTGCCAGCAGTCCCCCGACTGCGCTAGCGGGGTACGCCGGGGAGCTGTTTTTT. The chain is built from TRBV7-9 and TRBJ2-2; TRBD2 matches 9 bases. The ends lost 6 bases at V and 6 bases at J; junction bases unmatched: 17. In germline, CDR1 is SEHNR, CDR2 FQNEAQ (reference sequence). This CDR3 has 18 residues. Drawing the rest from reference TRBV7-9 and TRBJ2-2, the complete variable domain is DTGVSQNPRHKITKRGQNVTFRCDPISEHNRLYWYRQTLGQGPEFLTYFQNEAQLEKSRLLSDRFSAERPKGSFSTLEIQRTEQGDSAMYLCASSPPTALAGYAGELFFGEGSRLTVL.